A single sample is the source of the 27 T cell receptor beta chains below, sequenced in a study of glioma-infiltrating T cells after dendritic cell vaccination. Clones were sequenced by immunoSEQ multiplex PCR, and TCRdb holds only the in-frame ones, with some missing. This sample has roughly 100,000 clones, with roughly four fifths found just once. The material sequenced was blood, taken before dendritic cell vaccination. The receptors were sampled from a human donor with glioblastoma.

This chain joins TRBV6-1 and TRBJ2-2, with D tentatively TRBD1 (5 bases). V dropped 1 base and J dropped 5 bases, with 11 bases sitting between them. The CDR3 is 15 residues long. CDR1 is MNHNS, CDR2 SASEGT, per germline. CDR3 amino acids: CASSEVGRATGELFF. The CDR3, as DNA: TGTGCCAGCAGTGAAGTAGGCAGGGCAACCGGGGAGCTGTTTTTT.

This sequence joins TRBV7-2 and TRBJ2-3, with 10 nucleotides matching TRBD2. Germline V lookup: CDR1 SGHTA, CDR2 FQGNSA. J gave up 0 bases and V 2 bases, and 11 bases lay outside the gene matches. The CDR3 is made up of 19 amino acids. CDR3 DNA: TGTGCCAGCAGCTTAATGGCTAGCGGGGGCGGAACTAGCACAGATACGCAGTATTTT. This translates into CASSLMASGGGTSTDTQYF. The whole variable domain, remainder taken from reference TRBV7-2 and TRBJ2-3, is GAGVSQSPSNKVTEKGKDVELRCDPISGHTALYWYRQSLGQGLEFLIYFQGNSAPDKSGLPSDRFSAERTGGSVSTLTIQRTQQEDSAVYLCASSLMASGGGTSTDTQYFGPGTRLTVL.

The rearrangement links TRBV30 to TRBJ1-1; TRBD1 matches at 8 bases. The CDR3 totals 15 residues. The junction had 4 bases not matched to a gene; V was cut back by 1 base and J by 0 bases. CDR1 is GTSNPN, CDR2 SVGIG, per germline (reference sequence). CDR3 sequence (DNA): TGTGCCTGGAGTGCTCACAGGGGGATGAACACTGAAGCTTTCTTT. Encoded protein: CAWSAHRGMNTEAFF.

This chain uses TRBV20-1 with TRBJ1-1, with TRBD1 matching 10 bases. The CDR3 covers 11 residues. Germline V lookup: CDR1 DFQATT, CDR2 SNEGSKA (reference sequence). The CDR3 loop reads CSGTGDTEAFF. The CDR3 DNA reads TGCTCCGGGACAGGGGACACTGAAGCTTTCTTT.

Notes on this clone: An end of the junction does not agree with germline; a read error may underlie this. This chain uses TRBV5-4 with TRBJ2-3; D possibly corresponds to TRBD1 (7 bases). The CDR3 totals 14 residues. Germline CDR1 SGHNT, CDR2 YYREEE (reference sequence). In DNA, the CDR3 is TGTGCCAGCAGTTTGGGGCAGGGGGGCGATACGCAGTATTTT. Translation: CASSLGQGGDTQYF.

This clone was found a few times. CDR3 bases: TGTGCCAGCAGCTTGCCCTTAACATTCATTCCCTCTGAAGCTTTCTTT. Translating it yields CASSLPLTFIPSEAFF. The rearrangement links TRBV7-9 to TRBJ1-1; unclear D gene. CDR3 length equals 16 residues. The V end lost 3 bases, the J end lost 6 bases, and 20 bases lay between the germline ends. Germline CDR1 SEHNR, CDR2 FQNEAQ (reference sequence).

This sequence joins TRBV7-6 and TRBJ2-7; 9 bases match TRBD2. Per the germline V gene, CDR1 is SGHVS and CDR2 is FNYEAQ. Germline trimming cut 4 bases from V and 4 bases from J; bases unmatched to any gene: 11. CDR3 length equals 16 residues. The chain's CDR3 is CASSSLKRGDDYEQYF. The CDR3, as DNA: TGTGCCAGCAGCTCACTTAAGCGGGGGGATGATTACGAGCAGTACTTC.

The chain carries TRBV5-1 and TRBJ2-7; D possibly corresponds to TRBD2 (5 bases). Germline assignment: CDR1 SGHRS and CDR2 YFSETQ. The length of the CDR3 is 15 residues. Trimming cost V 0 bases and J 5 bases, with 15 bases left between them. CDR3 sequence (DNA): TGCGCCAGCAGCTTGGATCGGGGAATTCAGGACGAGCAGTACTTC. Translation: CASSLDRGIQDEQYF.

The V and J genes are TRBV6-6 and TRBJ2-1; 13 bases agree with TRBD2. Trimming took 10 bases from V and 3 from J; bases not matched to a gene: 6. Per the germline V gene, CDR1 is MNHNY and CDR2 is SVGAGI (reference sequence). This CDR3 is 15 amino acids long. Here the CDR3 reads CATFTSGGVYNEQFF. CDR3 bases: TGTGCCACATTTACTAGCGGGGGGGTCTACAATGAGCAGTTCTTC.

A remark on this clone: Compared with germline, one end of the junction differs, possibly owing to a read error. The V gene is TRBV27, the J gene TRBJ1-6, with 11 bases lining up with TRBD1. Looked up from germline, CDR1 is MNHEY and CDR2 is SMNVEV (reference sequence). The CDR3 extends over 17 amino acids. This chain's CDR3 is CASSGTGGSSYNSPPHF. CDR3 nucleotide sequence: TGTGCCAGCAGTGGGACAGGGGGGAGCTCCTATAATTCACCCCCCCACTTT.

The chain joins TRBV7-2 to TRBJ2-1, with a tentative D call TRBD2 (6 bases). This CDR3 is 14 amino acids long. Deletions cut 1 base from V and 6 bases from J, with 10 bases between. The V gene's germline CDR1 is SGHTA and CDR2 FQGNSA. The chain's CDR3 is CASSLDRGSNEQFF. For the CDR3, the DNA is TGTGCCAGCAGCTTAGATCGGGGGAGCAATGAGCAGTTCTTC.

The CDR3 spells CASSHPQEQYF. CDR3 bases: TGTGCCAGCAGTCACCCACAGGAGCAGTACTTC. The rearrangement joins TRBV27 to TRBJ2-7; D unclear. Germline CDR1 and CDR2: MNHEY and SMNVEV (reference sequence). The germline V and J ends were trimmed by 5 bases and 7 bases, with 9 bases remaining between them. CDR3 length: 11 residues.

The CDR3 DNA is TGTGCCAGCAGCCTGGGACAGGGAGATTGGGGAAATCAGCCCCAGCATTTT. Translation gives CASSLGQGDWGNQPQHF. The gene calls are TRBV5-5 and TRBJ1-5, with TRBD1 identical over 9 bases. The V segment lost 4 bases and the J segment 4 bases; nucleotides outside the gene matches: 12. The CDR3 length is 17 residues. Germline values: CDR1 SGHKS, CDR2 YYEKEE (reference sequence).

This sequence joins TRBV2 and TRBJ2-7, with D possibly matching TRBD2 (6 bases). This CDR3 has 13 residues. CDR1 is SNHLY, CDR2 FYNNEI, per germline. The ends were cut back, 7 bases at V and 3 bases at J, with 13 bases in the middle. In DNA form, the CDR3 reads TGTGCCAGCAATCGGTGGAGGGGCTACGAGCAGTACTTC. Translating gives CASNRWRGYEQYF.

This clone occurred once. V gene TRBV12-5 combines with J gene TRBJ1-4, with 7 nucleotides matching TRBD1. CDR1 is LGHNT and CDR2 is FRNRAP in the germline V gene. The CDR3 covers 15 residues. The junction had 5 bases not matched to a gene; V was cut back by 2 bases and J by 5 bases. The CDR3 reads CASGLSAGGNEKLFF. The DNA for the CDR3 is TGTGCTAGTGGTTTGTCAGCAGGGGGGAATGAAAAACTGTTTTTT.

This rearrangement joins TRBV29-1 to TRBJ2-5, with 8 bases fitting TRBD2. The germline CDR1 and CDR2 sequences are SQVTM and ANQGSEA. The CDR3 runs 15 residues. After removal of 1 base from V and 5 bases from J, the junction contained 9 bases not matched to a gene. In nucleotides, the CDR3 is TGCAGCGTTGAAGGGACTAGCATGGGAGGGGAGACCCAGTACTTC. Protein product: CSVEGTSMGGETQYF.

The chain links TRBV14 to TRBJ1-1; D is unclear. This CDR3 is 14 amino acids long. Looked up from germline, CDR1 is SGHDN and CDR2 is FVKESK. Trimming stripped 0 bases from V and 5 bases from J, with 10 bases between. CDR3 sequence: CASSQDLGGTEAFF. DNA of the CDR3: TGTGCCAGCAGCCAAGATCTTGGCGGGACTGAAGCTTTCTTT.

V is TRBV18 and J is TRBJ1-5; D is possibly TRBD1 (6 bases). Germline CDR1 reads KGHSH; CDR2 reads LQKENI. Between the trimmed V and J ends, which lost 4 bases and 5 bases, there was a span of 9 bases. This CDR3 is built from 13 residues. CDR3: CASSQGGDQPQHF. The CDR3 region has the DNA TGTGCCAGCTCACAGGGGGGGGATCAGCCCCAGCATTTT.

The V call is TRBV27, the J call TRBJ2-7, with D possibly TRBD2 on 6 matching bases. V was pared by 5 bases and J by 1 base, with 18 bases between. This CDR3 spans 16 amino acids. Germline V gene data show CDR1 as MNHEY and CDR2 as SMNVEV (reference sequence). The CDR3 region is CASSITGVAASYEQYF. DNA for the CDR3: TGTGCCAGCAGTATTACGGGCGTAGCGGCTTCCTACGAGCAGTACTTC.

A word on this clone: Sequence at one end of the junction differs from germline and may be a read error. The chain employs TRBV30 and TRBJ1-4; TRBD1 matches 9 bases. Germline V CDR1 and CDR2: GTSNPN, SVGIG (reference sequence). This CDR3 is built from 14 residues. The CDR3 bases are TGTACCTGGAGTCCCGGCACAGGGGGCGAAAAACTGTTTTTT. Translating gives CTWSPGTGGEKLFF.

The V call is TRBV12-5, the J call TRBJ2-3; 16 bases match TRBD2. CDR1 is LGHNT, CDR2 FRNRAP, per germline. V shed 5 bases and J 5 bases; nucleotides not matched to a gene: 13. The CDR3 loop spans 19 amino acids. This CDR3 is CASGPGTSGGAILLDTQYF. CDR3 DNA: TGTGCTAGTGGTCCCGGGACTAGCGGGGGGGCGATCCTGTTAGATACGCAGTATTTT.

This clone was detected only once. The genes are TRBV4-1 and TRBJ1-6; 7 nucleotides line up with TRBD1. Per the germline V gene, CDR1 is MGHRA and CDR2 is YSYEKL. This CDR3 is 16 amino acids long. V shed 0 bases, J shed 6 bases, and the junction held 5 bases outside the gene matches. The chain's CDR3 is CASSQDAGQRNSPLHF. Written as DNA, the CDR3 is TGCGCCAGCAGCCAAGATGCGGGACAGCGTAATTCACCCCTCCACTTT.

The gene calls are TRBV18 and TRBJ1-2; 7 bases line up with TRBD1. The V and J ends lost 5 bases and 2 bases, in that order; junction bases with no gene match: 5. Germline values: CDR1 KGHSH, CDR2 LQKENI. The CDR3 is 14 amino acids. The CDR3 coding sequence is TGTGCCAGCTCAACGTTGGGACAGAACTATGGCTACACCTTC. This encodes CASSTLGQNYGYTF.

The chain has TRBV7-8 and TRBJ2-7; 12 bases fit TRBD1. The V segment lost 6 bases and the J segment 6 bases; nucleotides outside the gene matches: 9. Germline V gene data show CDR1 as SGHVS and CDR2 as FQNEAQ. The CDR3 length is 15 residues. The CDR3 DNA follows: TGTGCCAGCAGTCCTCCCGGGACAGGGGGCGCCGAGCAGTACTTC. This encodes CASSPPGTGGAEQYF.

V is TRBV11-2 and J is TRBJ2-7; 7 bases map to TRBD1. This CDR3 comprises 14 residues. The junction had 4 bases not matched to a gene; V was cut back by 1 base and J by 4 bases. The germline gives CDR1 SGHAT, CDR2 FQNNGV. CDR3 sequence: CASSLGLQGYEQYF. CDR3 nucleotide sequence: TGTGCCAGCAGCTTAGGCTTACAGGGGTACGAGCAGTACTTC. Variable domain in full (rest from reference TRBV11-2 and TRBJ2-7): EAGVAQSPRYKIIEKRQSVAFWCNPISGHATLYWYQQILGQGPKLLIQFQNNGVVDDSQLPKDRFSAERLKGVDSTLKIQPAKLEDSAVYLCASSLGLQGYEQYFGPGTRLTVT.

The V and J genes are TRBV2 and TRBJ2-6, with TRBD1 as a possible D gene (6 bases). V lost 11 bases and J lost 0, with 14 bases in between. Germline assignment: CDR1 SNHLY and CDR2 FYNNEI. This CDR3 contains 15 residues. The CDR3 region is CAWTGQNSGANVLTF. The CDR3 nucleotides read TGTGCCTGGACGGGACAAAACTCTGGGGCCAACGTCCTGACTTTC.

V usage is TRBV21-1 and J usage is TRBJ1-2. TRBV21-1 is a listed pseudogene. The CDR3 covers 18 residues. CDR3 protein: CASSNPSREGPANYGYTF. The CDR3 DNA reads as TGTGCCAGCAGCAACCCCTCCCGGGAGGGGCCAGCTAACTATGGCTACACCTTC.